This T cell receptor (beta chain) was profiled in a study of blood T cell repertoires in COVID-19. Study details: Material from acute and convalescent COVID-19 was sourced from the United States, Italy and Spain. Sources were T cells, B-cell-depleted T cells, or PBMCs; the material itself was cDNA or gDNA.

The assay was immunoSEQ multiplex PCR, and TCRdb's table has in-frame clones only and misses some. The sample includes 250,000 or so clones, approximately 83% of them seen just once. The CDR3 is 15 residues long. V was clipped by 4 bases and J by 0 bases, with 13 bases between them. The germline V gene has CDR1 SGDLS and CDR2 YYNGEE. The sample was peripheral blood. This TCR was sampled from a human donor in a cohort sampled during active COVID-19. The chain recombines TRBV9 with TRBJ1-1; a weak D match, TRBD1 (5 bases). For the CDR3, the DNA is TGTGCCAGCAGCCTCCTTGGAGGGGTGAACACTGAAGCTTTCTTT. Protein: CASSLLGGVNTEAFF.